This record covers a single T cell receptor (beta chain). The CDR3 totals 13 residues. With V trimmed by 3 bases and J by 2 bases, 3 bases remained unmatched. The germline gives CDR1 SQVTM, CDR2 ANQGSEA. This entry belongs to a study of shared clonotypes between healthy human individuals. Here immunoSEQ multiplex PCR was the method, and the copy in TCRdb shows in-frame clones only, minus some. The data contain some 470,000 clones, over 65% of them singletons. This TCR was sampled from a woman aged 40 to 50 in good health. Some clones in this sample may be carry-over from other donors' samples. The chain uses TRBV29-1 and TRBJ2-7, with 8 bases fitting TRBD2. Sample: PBMCs. DNA of the CDR3: TGCAGCGTTGAGATAGCGGGAACCTACGAGCAGTACTTC. This codes for CSVEIAGTYEQYF.